What follows are 21 T cell receptor beta chains derived from one specimen sequenced in a study of blood T cell repertoires in COVID-19. TCRdb's copy holds only in-frame clones and misses some; the assay was immunoSEQ multiplex PCR. The top ten clones hold 7.3% of a sample with fewer than 30,000 clones, approximately 72% of them seen once. Sample: peripheral blood. The receptors here all came from a man aged 55-75 years with active or convalescent COVID-19.

The chain links TRBV21-1 to TRBJ2-7; the table's D call of TRBD1 was not tested on the DNA. TRBV21-1 corresponds to a pseudogene. There are 14 residues in the CDR3. The CDR3 DNA reads as TGTGCCAGCTCCCGGGACAGGGATTCCTACGAGCAGTACTTC. Translation gives CASSRDRDSYEQYF.

CDR3 in DNA: TGTGCCAGCAGCAGAGACAGGGGCAATGAGCAGTTCTTC. Protein sequence: CASSRDRGNEQFF. This sequence joins TRBV6-5 and TRBJ2-1, with 8 positions matching TRBD1. The CDR3 has 13 residues. J lost 6 bases, V lost 6 bases, and 4 bases had no gene match. Germline CDR1 and CDR2: MNHEY and SVGAGI.

The sample holds a few counts of this clone. J is TRBJ1-6 and V is TRBV11-2; the D gene is possibly TRBD1 (6 bases). V dropped 0 bases and J dropped 7 bases, with 22 bases sitting between them. The V gene's germline CDR1 is SGHAT and CDR2 FQNNGV. The length of the CDR3 is 19 residues. The CDR3 DNA is TGTGCCAGCAGCTTAGATTATTGGCAGCCCCGGGGGGGCAATTCACCCCTCCACTTT. Amino acids: CASSLDYWQPRGGNSPLHF. The full variable domain, its missing parts supplied by reference TRBV11-2 and TRBJ1-6, is EAGVAQSPRYKIIEKRQSVAFWCNPISGHATLYWYQQILGQGPKLLIQFQNNGVVDDSQLPKDRFSAERLKGVDSTLKIQPAKLEDSAVYLCASSLDYWQPRGGNSPLHFGNGTRLTVT.

The chain recombines TRBV6-5 with TRBJ2-7, with 8 bases lining up with TRBD2. Germline loops: CDR1 MNHEY, CDR2 SVGAGI. CDR3 size: 13 residues. V trimming: 6 bases; J trimming: 6 bases; junction bases outside the gene matches: 7. The CDR3 DNA sequence: TGTGCCAGCAGGGAGGGACTAGATGCCGAGCAGTACTTC. As protein: CASREGLDAEQYF.

The rearrangement joins TRBV7-9 to TRBJ2-2; tentatively, D is TRBD2 (5 bases). Germline V CDR1 and CDR2: SEHNR, FQNEAQ (reference sequence). V lost 1 base and J 1 base, leaving 7 bases between the germline ends. The length of the CDR3 is 15 residues. Written as DNA, the CDR3 is TGTGCCAGCAGCTTAGGCCGGGGGAACACCGGGGAGCTGTTTTTT. Translating it yields CASSLGRGNTGELFF.

The J gene is TRBJ1-1, the V gene TRBV4-2; maybe TRBD1 (6 bases). In germline, CDR1 is LGHNA, CDR2 YNFKEQ. V shed 2 bases and J shed 5 bases, with 9 bases lying between them. The CDR3 sequence is 13 residues long. CDR3 DNA sequence: TGTGCCAGCAGCCAACAGGGGTGGACTGAAGCTTTCTTT. Residues: CASSQQGWTEAFF.

V gene TRBV6-6 combines with J gene TRBJ1-1; the D is unclear. The V gene lost 4 bases and the J gene lost 0 bases, with 6 bases spanning the gap. The CDR3 is 13 residues long. Germline V CDR1 and CDR2: MNHNY, SVGAGI (reference sequence). CDR3 bases: TGTGCCAGCAGTTCGGGGTTGAACACTGAAGCTTTCTTT. Translation: CASSSGLNTEAFF.

The chain uses TRBV20-1 and TRBJ2-7; D ambiguous. The CDR3 sequence is 11 residues long. Deletions cut 5 bases from V and 6 bases from J, with 11 bases between. Germline CDR1 DFQATT, CDR2 SNEGSKA (reference sequence). CDR3: CSAPVFLEQYF. In DNA, the CDR3 is TGCAGTGCTCCTGTGTTTCTCGAGCAGTACTTC.

CDR3 protein: CASSDYRPSNQPQHF. In DNA form, the CDR3 reads TGTGCCAGCAGTGACTACAGGCCGAGCAATCAGCCCCAGCATTTT. The V and J genes are TRBV2 and TRBJ1-5, with TRBD1 as a possible D gene (5 bases). The CDR3 extends over 15 amino acids. V shed 3 bases and J shed 1 base, with 10 bases lying between them. Per the germline V gene, CDR1 is SNHLY and CDR2 is FYNNEI.

CDR3 bases: TGTGCCAGCAGTGGACCGGGACTGACAGAAAAACTGTTTTTT. Its protein is CASSGPGLTEKLFF. V gene TRBV27 combines with J gene TRBJ1-4, with D perhaps TRBD1 (5 bases). CDR1 and CDR2 (germline): MNHEY, SMNVEV (reference sequence). Trimming took 5 bases from V and 8 from J, leaving 15 bases between them. The CDR3 totals 14 residues.

The chain couples TRBV19 to TRBJ2-6; the D gene is possibly TRBD2 (5 bases). The CDR3 covers 14 residues. The germline V gene encodes CDR1 LNHDA and CDR2 SQIVND (reference sequence). Between the trimmed V and J ends, which lost 9 bases and 4 bases, there was a span of 13 bases. In DNA, the CDR3 is TGTGCCAGCCACACGACGGGAGGGGCCAACGTCCTGACTTTC. This codes for CASHTTGGANVLTF.

The V and J genes are TRBV27 and TRBJ1-1, with TRBD1 identical over 7 bases. J was trimmed by 1 base and V by 6 bases; bases with no gene match: 8. CDR3 size: 15 residues. From germline, CDR1 is MNHEY and CDR2 SMNVEV (reference sequence). CDR3 in amino acids: CASRLQTGRNTEAFF. CDR3 bases: TGTGCCAGCAGGTTACAGACAGGGAGGAACACTGAAGCTTTCTTT.

This chain connects TRBV27 to TRBJ2-5, with D possibly TRBD2 on 5 matching bases. From germline, CDR1 is MNHEY and CDR2 SMNVEV (reference sequence). The CDR3 is 14 residues long. V was shortened by 4 bases and J by 2 bases, with 11 bases between the two germline ends. This CDR3 is CASSSSGVQETQYF. CDR3 in DNA: TGTGCCAGCAGTTCCTCCGGGGTACAAGAGACCCAGTACTTC.

The V gene is TRBV9, the J gene TRBJ2-2; 9 bases are shared with TRBD1. This CDR3 is 21 amino acids long. CDR1 SGDLS and CDR2 YYNGEE come from the germline V gene. The V gene end was trimmed by 4 bases and the J gene end by 6 bases; junction bases not matched to a gene: 25. The CDR3 DNA sequence: TGTGCCAGCAGCCCGAGTGCCGGGACAGGGATCGGGAATCGAGGCCCCGGGGAGCTGTTTTTT. Its translation is CASSPSAGTGIGNRGPGELFF. Looking up the rest from reference TRBV9 and TRBJ2-2 gives the full variable domain: DSGVTQTPKHLITATGQRVTLRCSPRSGDLSVYWYQQSLDQGLQFLIQYYNGEERAKGNILERFSAQQFPDLHSELNLSSLELGDSALYFCASSPSAGTGIGNRGPGELFFGEGSRLTVL.

The chain employs TRBV5-4 and TRBJ2-1; tentative D call: TRBD2 (5 bases). The CDR3 runs to 14 residues. Trimming stripped 0 bases from V and 6 bases from J, with 10 bases between. The germline gives CDR1 SGHNT, CDR2 YYREEE (reference sequence). The CDR3 loop reads CASSLVAAANEQFF. DNA of the CDR3: TGTGCCAGCAGCTTGGTGGCAGCGGCCAATGAGCAGTTCTTC.

The gene calls are TRBV30 and TRBJ2-1; TRBD2 matches 9 bases. V lost 3 bases and J lost 0; bases outside the gene matches: 3. Looked up from germline, CDR1 is GTSNPN and CDR2 is SVGIG (reference sequence). The CDR3 is made up of 15 amino acids. The CDR3 loop is CAWRATSGSYNEQFF. The CDR3 DNA is TGTGCCTGGAGGGCGACTAGCGGCTCCTACAATGAGCAGTTCTTC.

The chain joins TRBV11-2 to TRBJ1-1; the D is unclear. With 2 bases removed from V and 0 bases from J, the gap between germline ends came to 10 bases. Germline V CDR1 and CDR2: SGHAT, FQNNGV. The CDR3 sequence is 15 residues long. The CDR3 coding sequence is TGTGCCAGCAGCTTAAGTCAGATTCTGAACACTGAAGCTTTCTTT. Translating it yields CASSLSQILNTEAFF.

This clone was counted a few times. This chain uses TRBV7-9 with TRBJ1-1; D remains unclear. Germline assignment: CDR1 SEHNR and CDR2 FQNEAQ (reference sequence). V lost 1 base and J lost 7, with 13 bases in between. The length of the CDR3 is 14 residues. The CDR3 protein is CASSLEGGSLEAFF. In nucleotides, the CDR3 is TGTGCCAGCAGCTTAGAGGGTGGGAGTCTTGAAGCTTTCTTT.

This chain uses TRBV29-1 with TRBJ2-5; 7 bases match TRBD2. Unmatched junction bases numbered 13, after V lost 6 bases and J lost 6 bases. Germline assignment: CDR1 SQVTM and CDR2 ANQGSEA. The CDR3 has 14 residues. In DNA, the CDR3 is TGCAGCGTGCTAACGGGAGGTGATATGAAGACCCAGTACTTC. Protein: CSVLTGGDMKTQYF.

This clone was seen a handful of times. The V gene is TRBV15, the J gene TRBJ2-3; D may be TRBD2 (6 bases). The V gene's germline CDR1 is LNHNV and CDR2 YYDKDF (reference sequence). There are 14 residues in the CDR3. Trimming took off 0 bases at V and 4 bases at J, with 8 bases between the two ends. CDR3 sequence reads: CATSRDLASDTQYF. The CDR3 nucleotides read TGTGCCACCAGCAGAGACCTAGCGTCAGATACGCAGTATTTT.

J is TRBJ2-7 and V is TRBV3-1 (or the pseudogene TRBV3-2), with D perhaps matching TRBD2 (5 bases). V was pared by 4 bases and J by 3 bases, with 13 bases between. CDR3 size: 14 residues. The germline V gene has CDR1 LGHDT and CDR2 YNNKEL (reference sequence). CDR3 sequence reads: CASSRTGRLYEQYF. In DNA form, the CDR3 reads TGTGCCAGCAGCCGGACTGGAAGGCTCTACGAGCAGTACTTC.